These 15 T cell receptor beta chains were all obtained from the same sample, sequenced in a study of regulatory T cells in long-lasting Graves disease. The time point denotes: persistent/refractory GD, antithyroid drugs over 5 years with positive TRAb. After RNA was extracted from PBMCs, the TCR library was made from it. To make TCR beta libraries, researchers used iRepertoire HTBI primers and Arm-PCR of CDR3 regions. TCRdb passed the multiplex PCR reads through MiXCR, listing each CDR3 protein once. The table lists 700,000 or so distinct CDR3 sequences, around 30% of them singletons. Material: peripheral blood mononuclear cells (PBMCs), obtained when the disease was refractory, from a patient treated with antithyroid drugs. These TCRs come from a female donor with Graves disease.

The chain links TRBV28 to TRBJ1-1, with D possibly TRBD1 on 5 matching bases. From germline, CDR1 is MDHEN and CDR2 SYDVKM. This CDR3 region has 14 residues. The germline V and J ends were trimmed by 7 bases and 1 base, with 13 bases remaining between them. Written as DNA, the CDR3 is TGTGCCAGCACCACGCCCAGGGAGAACACTGAAGCTTTCTTT. Amino acid sequence: CASTTPRENTEAFF.

In this sample, this clonotype turned up many times. The chain uses TRBV12-3 or TRBV12-4 and TRBJ1-2; D is undetermined. V lost 2 bases to trimming and J lost 7 bases, with 8 bases between them. This CDR3 spans 12 amino acids. CDR3 sequence reads: CASSLTGRGYTF. The DNA of the CDR3 is TGTGCCAGCAGTTTAACCGGTCGTGGCTACACCTTC.

The CDR3, as DNA: TGTGCCAGTAGTTTCCGGACTAGCAATCAGCCCCAGCATTTT. This gives the protein CASSFRTSNQPQHF. V and J are TRBV19 and TRBJ1-5; D gene ambiguous. The germline V and J ends were trimmed by 5 bases and 0 bases, with 8 bases remaining between them. The germline V gene has CDR1 LNHDA and CDR2 SQIVND (reference sequence). The CDR3 totals 14 residues.

The chain uses TRBV19 and TRBJ1-2; 7 nucleotides match TRBD1. The CDR3 runs 13 residues. Germline loops: CDR1 LNHDA, CDR2 SQIVND (reference sequence). Trimming at V came to 3 bases and at J to 2 bases, leaving 0 bases not matched to a gene. The CDR3 protein is CASSMTGNYGYTF. The CDR3 nucleotides are TGTGCCAGTAGTATGACAGGGAACTATGGCTACACCTTC.

This chain connects TRBV19 to TRBJ1-1; TRBD1 matches 9 bases. Germline values: CDR1 LNHDA, CDR2 SQIVND (reference sequence). Trimming at V came to 8 bases and at J to 6 bases, leaving 10 bases not matched to a gene. The CDR3 runs to 14 residues. Here the CDR3 DNA reads TGTGCCAGTTTGAGTTGGGACAGGGATCCTGAAGCTTTCTTT. This gives the protein CASLSWDRDPEAFF.

This clonotype occurred a few times. The chain links TRBV28 to TRBJ2-2; possible D gene TRBD2, 5 bases. This CDR3 spans 17 amino acids. Germline V gene lookup returns CDR1 MDHEN and CDR2 SYDVKM. Trimming removed 3 bases at V and 1 base at J, with 15 bases between. The CDR3: CASSFRRGEGNTGELFF. CDR3 bases: TGTGCCAGCAGTTTTAGGCGCGGAGAGGGGAACACCGGGGAGCTGTTTTTT.

This clonotype occurred many times. An end of the junction does not agree with germline; a read error may underlie this. This sequence joins TRBV5-1 and TRBJ1-5; possibly TRBD1 for D (5 bases). The CDR3 consists of 14 residues. Germline assignment: CDR1 SGHRS and CDR2 YFSETQ. CDR3 loop: CASSFGTDNQPQHF. The CDR3 DNA is TGTGCCAGCAGTTTTGGGACGGATAATCAGCCCCAGCATTTT.

V is TRBV20-1 and J is TRBJ1-5; 8 bases align to TRBD1. The V segment lost 4 bases and the J segment 2 bases; nucleotides outside the gene matches: 7. Germline-derived CDR1 and CDR2 are DFQATT and SNEGSKA (reference sequence). This CDR3 region has 15 residues. CDR3 sequence: CSAMDRVGGNQPQHF. Here the CDR3 DNA reads TGCAGTGCTATGGACAGGGTCGGTGGCAATCAGCCCCAGCATTTT.

CDR3 sequence (DNA): TGTGCCAGCAGGGCTACCGACAGCTCTGGGGCCAACGTCCTGACTTTC. It encodes CASRATDSSGANVLTF. This chain uses TRBV6-2 or TRBV6-3 with TRBJ2-6, with TRBD1 as a possible D gene (5 bases). The V end was cut by 6 bases, the J end by 0 bases, with 12 bases between. There are 16 residues in the CDR3. In germline, CDR1 is MNHEY, CDR2 SVGEGT.

The CDR3: CSARPLAGPHEAFF. Written as DNA, the CDR3 is TGCAGTGCTAGACCCCTCGCGGGGCCGCATGAAGCTTTCTTT. The rearrangement joins TRBV20-1 to TRBJ1-1, with D perhaps matching TRBD1 (5 bases). Germline V lookup: CDR1 DFQATT, CDR2 SNEGSKA (reference sequence). The CDR3 is made up of 14 amino acids. Trimming stripped 2 bases from V and 7 bases from J, with 17 bases between.

V usage is TRBV28 and J usage is TRBJ1-5, with unresolved D. Trimming left V 3 bases short and J 1 base short, with 10 bases between. Germline assignment: CDR1 MDHEN and CDR2 SYDVKM. This CDR3 has 15 residues. The CDR3 is CASSFGYGSNQPQHF. DNA for the CDR3: TGTGCCAGCAGTTTCGGGTACGGGAGCAATCAGCCCCAGCATTTT.

The rearrangement uses TRBV6-9 and TRBJ1-5, with 8 bases that match TRBD1. This CDR3 comprises 15 residues. V was pared by 4 bases and J by 6 bases, with 8 bases of the junction left unmatched. From germline, CDR1 is MNHGY and CDR2 SVAAGI. The CDR3 loop reads CASSFDTGGGQPQHF. The CDR3 DNA reads TGTGCCAGCAGTTTCGATACAGGGGGTGGTCAGCCCCAGCATTTT.

The genes are TRBV20-1 and TRBJ2-5; the match to TRBD2 covers 11 bases. Trimming cost V 6 bases and J 4 bases; bases outside gene matches: 4. This CDR3 spans 13 amino acids. CDR1 is DFQATT, CDR2 SNEGSKA, per germline (reference sequence). CDR3: CSAPGLAVETQYF. CDR3 DNA sequence: TGCAGTGCGCCGGGACTAGCGGTAGAGACCCAGTACTTC.

This clonotype was seen more than once but under ten times. J is TRBJ2-7 and V is TRBV6-2 or TRBV6-3; possibly TRBD1 for D (5 bases). This CDR3 contains 13 residues. V was shortened by 2 bases and J by 5 bases, with 10 bases between the two germline ends. Germline V lookup: CDR1 MNHEY, CDR2 SVGEGT. The CDR3 loop reads CASSYHRIDEQYF. CDR3 bases: TGTGCCAGCAGTTACCACAGGATTGACGAGCAGTACTTC.

At least ten counts were recorded for this clonotype. The chain joins TRBV2 to TRBJ2-5; TRBD1 matches 7 bases. The CDR3 has 14 residues. V lost 6 bases and J lost 0; bases outside the gene matches: 4. Germline V gene data show CDR1 as SNHLY and CDR2 as FYNNEI. In nucleotides, the CDR3 is TGTGCCAGCAGGCCGGGACAGTACCAAGAGACCCAGTACTTC. Protein product: CASRPGQYQETQYF.